The 11 T cell receptor beta chains in this list originate from one sample, sequenced in a study of T cells in Graves' hyperthyroidism and ophthalmopathy. Researchers took RNA transcripts and amplified the TCR beta CDR3 regions from them. First-round RT-PCR of the TCR CDR3 relied on the HTBI primer set. MiXCR, applied by TCRdb to the multiplex PCR reads, yields one record per CDR3 protein. The table shows about 400,000 distinct CDR3 sequences, with about 13% occurring only once. Sequences were obtained from blood. Source of these receptors: a woman aged 18-29 years with Graves' hyperthyroidism.

This clonotype was seen at least ten times. The chain uses TRBV28 and TRBJ1-1, with no clear D. CDR1 is MDHEN and CDR2 is SYDVKM in the germline V gene. The V end was cut by 6 bases, the J end by 5 bases, with 16 bases between. The CDR3 is 14 residues long. CDR3 in DNA: TGTGCCAGCAGGGACCGGTTTACGGATACTGAAGCTTTCTTT. This encodes CASRDRFTDTEAFF.

In its sample, this clonotype was seen many times. The gene calls are TRBV6-1 and TRBJ2-3; the D is unclear. Germline CDR1 MNHNS, CDR2 SASEGT. V was cut by 4 bases and J by 0 bases, with 14 bases left in between. There are 16 residues in the CDR3. DNA for the CDR3: TGTGCCAGCAGTGCCCGGACGGATTCTAGCACAGATACGCAGTATTTT. Amino acids: CASSARTDSSTDTQYF.

The chain uses TRBV19 and TRBJ2-7; D is undetermined. CDR1 and CDR2 from the germline V gene are LNHDA and SQIVND (reference sequence). The length of the CDR3 is 14 residues. V was shortened by 6 bases and J by 0 bases, with 12 bases between the two germline ends. The CDR3 DNA sequence: TGTGCCAGTAGCGGCGCCGTAAGCTCCTACGAGCAGTACTTC. This encodes CASSGAVSSYEQYF. The full variable domain, its missing parts supplied by reference TRBV19 and TRBJ2-7, is DGGITQSPKYLFRKEGQNVTLSCEQNLNHDAMYWYRQDPGQGLRLIYYSQIVNDFQKGDIAEGYSVSREKKESFPLTVTSAQKNPTAFYLCASSGAVSSYEQYFGPGTRLTVT.

This clonotype was seen at least ten times. This chain joins TRBV29-1 and TRBJ1-1; 8 bases fit TRBD1. J gave up 4 bases and V 3 bases, and 7 bases lay outside the gene matches. Germline V gene lookup returns CDR1 SQVTM and CDR2 ANQGSEA. The CDR3 extends over 14 amino acids. The DNA of the CDR3 is TGCAGCGTTGACAGGGGGCCCTTCGGCACTGAAGCTTTCTTT. It is translated as CSVDRGPFGTEAFF.

This clonotype was counted at least ten times. The chain is built from TRBV28 and TRBJ2-2, with D tentatively TRBD2 (5 bases). Germline CDR1 reads MDHEN; CDR2 reads SYDVKM. V lost 3 bases, J lost 4 bases, and 9 bases lay in between. This CDR3 contains 14 residues. Here the CDR3 reads CASSFGSATGELFF. The DNA for the CDR3 is TGTGCCAGCAGTTTTGGTAGCGCCACCGGGGAGCTGTTTTTT.

V gene TRBV5-1 combines with J gene TRBJ1-3; no reliable D call. The germline V gene encodes CDR1 SGHRS and CDR2 YFSETQ. The CDR3 spans 15 residues. V was cut by 0 bases and J by 2 bases, with 9 bases left in between. CDR3 loop: CASSLEVQAGNTIYF. The CDR3 DNA is TGCGCCAGCAGCTTGGAGGTCCAGGCTGGAAACACCATATATTTT.

This clonotype was seen ten or more times. V usage is TRBV20-1 and J usage is TRBJ2-1; either TRBD1 or TRBD2 may supply D (5 bases each). The CDR3 sequence is 13 residues long. CDR1 and CDR2 (germline): DFQATT, SNEGSKA (reference sequence). Trimming took off 1 base at V and 12 bases at J, with 16 bases between the two ends. The DNA of the CDR3 is TGCAGTGCTAGAGGGGACCTTTACGGGTCGCAGTTCTTC. It translates to CSARGDLYGSQFF.

The chain carries TRBV29-1 and TRBJ2-3, with D perhaps matching TRBD1 or TRBD2 (5 bases each). The CDR3 contains 15 residues. Germline values: CDR1 SQVTM, CDR2 ANQGSEA. V lost 2 bases and J 3 bases, leaving 15 bases between the germline ends. CDR3 nucleotides: TGCAGCGTTGAAAAGAGAACCGAGGGGACAGATACGCAGTATTTT. This gives the protein CSVEKRTEGTDTQYF.

The gene calls are TRBV25-1 and TRBJ2-7; 7 positions agree with TRBD2. The CDR3 is 14 amino acids. J was trimmed by 3 bases and V by 4 bases; bases with no gene match: 6. Germline lookup yields CDR1 MGHDK and CDR2 SYGVNS. The CDR3 spells CASSGGGSHYEQYF. In DNA, the CDR3 is TGTGCCAGCAGTGGGGGAGGGTCCCACTACGAGCAGTACTTC.

This clonotype has a count of ten or more. The chain combines TRBV28 with TRBJ2-2, with TRBD1 identical over 8 bases. V was clipped by 1 base and J by 7 bases; unmatched bases: 14. The CDR3 has 18 residues. Germline V CDR1 and CDR2: MDHEN, SYDVKM. The CDR3 protein is CASSLSVGRGRQGGELFF. In DNA, the CDR3 is TGTGCCAGCAGTTTATCGGTTGGCAGGGGGCGTCAGGGCGGGGAGCTGTTTTTT.

Concerning this clonotype itself: A read error is possible here, since a much larger clone lies one base away. V and J are TRBV2 and TRBJ1-1; D ambiguous. Germline CDR1 is SNHLY and CDR2 is FYNNEI. CDR3 length: 13 residues. The CDR3 spells CASSEPQSTKAFF. CDR3 bases: TGTGCCAGCAGTGAACCACAGAGCACTAAAGCTTTCTTT.